The clone carrying this TCR beta chain was observed many times. What it binds is not known. This specimen belongs to a study of T cells after yellow fever vaccination. 5'RACE template switching generated TCR cDNA, adding a universal primer site and UMIs. TCRdb used MiXCR to reprocess the 5' RACE reads, holding one entry per CDR3 protein. The sample lists some 670,000 distinct CDR3 sequences, approximately 13% seen once, with more than 12% in the top ten. Overall study findings and caveats: Within FACS-sorted repertoires, abundant clonotypes contaminating from the bulk population could be present. When the response was secondary, it was weaker but reached its peak faster, day 5 versus 15. A minor fraction of clonotypes spanned both CD4 and CD8 compartments.

V lost 5 bases and J lost 7, with 15 bases in between. The germline V gene has CDR1 SEHNR and CDR2 FQNEAQ (reference sequence). The CDR3 is made up of 14 amino acids. This clonotype was obtained from a young man who received the YFV17D yellow fever vaccine. The chain couples TRBV7-9 to TRBJ2-4; TRBD1 or TRBD2 may be the D gene (7 bases each). Material: PBMCs, obtained on the day of the yellow fever booster vaccination. This CDR3 reads CASSGTGEGNIQYF. In nucleotides, the CDR3 is TGTGCCAGCAGCGGTACAGGGGAGGGGAACATTCAGTACTTC.